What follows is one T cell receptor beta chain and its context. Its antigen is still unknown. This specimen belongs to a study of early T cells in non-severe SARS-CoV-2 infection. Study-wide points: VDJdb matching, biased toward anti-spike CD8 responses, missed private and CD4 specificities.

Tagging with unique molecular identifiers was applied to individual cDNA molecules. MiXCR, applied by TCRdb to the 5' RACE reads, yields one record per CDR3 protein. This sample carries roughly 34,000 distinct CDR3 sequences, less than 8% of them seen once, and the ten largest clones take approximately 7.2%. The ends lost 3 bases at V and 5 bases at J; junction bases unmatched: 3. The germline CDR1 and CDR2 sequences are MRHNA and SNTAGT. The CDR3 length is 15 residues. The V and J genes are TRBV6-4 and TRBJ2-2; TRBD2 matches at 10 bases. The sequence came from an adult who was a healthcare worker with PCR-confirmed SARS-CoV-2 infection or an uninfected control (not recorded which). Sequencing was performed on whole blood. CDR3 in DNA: TGTGCCAGCAGTGAAATTAGCGGGGGGACCGGGGAGCTGTTTTTT. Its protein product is CASSEISGGTGELFF.